This T cell receptor (beta chain) was recovered during a study of T cell clonotyping in hematopoietic cell transplantation. The CDR3 runs 14 residues. V lost 1 base and J lost 1, with 10 bases in between. Germline values: CDR1 GTSNPN, CDR2 SVGIG (reference sequence). Study-wide findings and caveats: At the given depth, recipient repertoires were over 95% de novo clonotypes. After transplant, recipient diversity fell while pathologically expanded clonotypes grew through day 180.

Remarks on this clone: Its antigen is undetermined.

Profiling relied on immunoSEQ multiplex PCR, and the TCRdb table lists in-frame clones only, not all of them. The sample consists of 7,000 or so clones, around a third of them appearing once. The chain couples TRBV30 to TRBJ1-2; D is unclear. This sequence originates from a female patient in her 60s who had an allogeneic stem cell transplant, so the T cells may come from the graft donor. Some clones in this sample may be carry-over from other donors' samples. The material was peripheral blood mononuclear cells, obtained 30 days after allogeneic stem cell transplant. In DNA, the CDR3 is TGTGCCTGGAGTGCCTGGACTGTTAACTATGGCTACACCTTC. Its protein product is CAWSAWTVNYGYTF.